The text below deals with one T cell receptor (beta chain). This record belongs to a study of CD8+ T cells in alopecia areata. Isolated RNA was reverse transcribed into cDNA used as the sequencing template. Only in-frame clones appear in the TCRdb table, and some are missing; sequencing was by immunoSEQ multiplex PCR. The repertoire includes 150,000 to 200,000 clones, 50% to 75% of them detected once, and 15% to 20% sits in the top ten. As for treatment: oral pan-JAK inhibitor, 5-10 mg twice daily. The germline gives CDR1 SGHRS, CDR2 YFSETQ. The trim removed 4 bases at V and 8 bases at J, leaving 9 bases unmatched. The CDR3 runs to 14 residues.

This specimen consisted of CD4+ T cells sorted from blood, obtained between weeks 55 and 70, from a patient treated with tofacitinib. This clonotype was obtained from a human donor with alopecia areata. The chain is built from TRBV5-1 and TRBJ1-1; 9 nucleotides agree with TRBD1. The CDR3 nucleotides read TGCGCCAGCAGCATACCGACAGGGGGGCAGGAAGCTTTCTTT. The encoded protein is CASSIPTGGQEAFF.